Each of the 6 T cell receptor beta chains below was sequenced from the same sample in a study of beta chain features in type 1 diabetes. Study observations and caveats: There was a moderate but significant shortening of TCRB CDR3s in all four CD4+ subsets of Type 1 diabetes patients.

Their antigens are not known. Expressed TCRB transcripts were sequenced, since all the RNA that had been isolated was reverse transcribed. TCRdb's copy holds only in-frame clones and misses some; the assay was immunoSEQ multiplex PCR. This sample has 200,000 to 250,000 clones, with 11% to 15% found just once. Sequences were obtained from naive CD4+ T cells from blood. These receptors were collected from a man aged 25-40 years with type 1 diabetes.

The gene calls are TRBV10-3 and TRBJ1-1; 7 nucleotides match TRBD1. After removal of 5 bases from V and 5 bases from J, the junction contained 5 bases not matched to a gene. Germline CDR1 reads ENHRY; CDR2 reads SYGVKD. This CDR3 spans 13 amino acids. The CDR3 region is CAISPGQWTEAFF. The CDR3 nucleotides are TGTGCCATCAGTCCGGGACAGTGGACTGAAGCTTTCTTT.

This clone turned up a few times. The chain couples TRBV7-9 to TRBJ1-2; 8 bases fit TRBD1. From germline, CDR1 is SEHNR and CDR2 FQNEAQ (reference sequence). Germline trimming cut 5 bases from V and 4 bases from J; bases unmatched to any gene: 12. The CDR3 is 16 amino acids. CDR3 nucleotides: TGTGCCAGCAGCCGATGGACAGGGTTGGGGCTCTATGGCTACACCTTC. Amino acid sequence: CASSRWTGLGLYGYTF.

This rearrangement joins TRBV14 to TRBJ2-1; TRBD2 matches 9 bases. Germline lookup yields CDR1 SGHDN and CDR2 FVKESK. The V segment lost 2 bases and the J segment 5 bases; nucleotides outside the gene matches: 7. The length of the CDR3 is 16 residues. CDR3 in amino acids: CASSQISSGKNNEQFF. CDR3 nucleotides: TGTGCCAGCAGCCAAATCTCTAGCGGGAAAAACAATGAGCAGTTCTTC.

V is TRBV5-1 and J is TRBJ2-1; 10 bases are a match to TRBD2. CDR3 size: 15 residues. Germline values: CDR1 SGHRS, CDR2 YFSETQ. The J segment lost 8 bases and the V segment lost 0 bases, leaving 5 bases of the junction unmatched. DNA for the CDR3: TGCGCCAGCAGCTTGGTAAGGACTAGCGGCGATGAGCAGTTCTTC. This codes for CASSLVRTSGDEQFF.

The sample holds a few counts of this clone. The genes are TRBV6-5 and TRBJ1-2; TRBD1 aligns across 8 bases. Germline V gene sequence: CDR1 MNHEY, CDR2 SVGAGI. CDR3 length: 13 amino acids. The J segment lost 3 bases and the V segment lost 6 bases, leaving 3 bases of the junction unmatched. The CDR3 DNA reads as TGTGCCAGCAGAGCAGGGGGCGACTATGGCTACACCTTC. This sequence encodes CASRAGGDYGYTF.

This sequence joins TRBV4-1 and TRBJ2-7, with D maybe TRBD2 (6 bases). The V and J ends lost 4 bases and 3 bases respectively, with 22 bases between them. Germline V CDR1 and CDR2: MGHRA, YSYEKL. The CDR3 consists of 17 residues. CDR3 in amino acids: CASSLRPVAETIYEQYF. The DNA for the CDR3 is TGCGCCAGCAGCCTCCGTCCGGTAGCGGAGACAATCTACGAGCAGTACTTC.